The next 32 T cell receptor beta chains were all read from a single sample in a study of T cells in Graves' hyperthyroidism and ophthalmopathy. TCR beta CDR3 regions were amplified from RNA. First-round RT-PCR targeting the TCR CDR3 was performed with the HTBI primer set. In TCRdb, the multiplex PCR reads were re-called with MiXCR into one record per CDR3 protein. The sample consists of some 600,000 distinct CDR3 sequences, more than 11% of them appearing once. Sequencing input: blood. The receptor source for this set is a woman under 40 with Graves' hyperthyroidism that later progressed to Graves' ophthalmopathy.

This clonotype was counted ten times or more. The chain has TRBV12-3 or TRBV12-4 and TRBJ1-2; tentatively, D is TRBD1 (6 bases). This CDR3 comprises 12 residues. V lost 5 bases and J lost 4, with 8 bases in between. The CDR3 region has the DNA TGTGCCAGCAGTGCAGGGGCCTATGGCTACACCTTC. As protein: CASSAGAYGYTF.

This clonotype has a count of ten or more. The genes are TRBV19 and TRBJ2-1; TRBD2 aligns across 8 bases. From germline, CDR1 is LNHDA and CDR2 SQIVND (reference sequence). The CDR3 spans 14 residues. V dropped 8 bases and J dropped 3; count of bases not matched to a gene: 6. CDR3 nucleotide sequence: TGTGCCAGTGATCGGGAGGGACGCTACAATGAGCAGTTCTTC. This codes for CASDREGRYNEQFF. The variable domain in full, completed from reference TRBV19 and TRBJ2-1, reads DGGITQSPKYLFRKEGQNVTLSCEQNLNHDAMYWYRQDPGQGLRLIYYSQIVNDFQKGDIAEGYSVSREKKESFPLTVTSAQKNPTAFYLCASDREGRYNEQFFGPGTRLTVL.

The J gene is TRBJ2-3, the V gene TRBV9; TRBD1 aligns across 7 bases. Germline V gene data show CDR1 as SGDLS and CDR2 as YYNGEE. Germline trimming cut 3 bases from V and 2 bases from J; bases unmatched to any gene: 6. This CDR3 contains 15 residues. The CDR3 loop reads CASSAFGTDTDTQYF. The CDR3 bases are TGTGCCAGCAGCGCATTCGGGACAGACACAGATACGCAGTATTTT.

This clonotype was seen a single time. V gene TRBV20-1 combines with J gene TRBJ1-1, with a tentative D call TRBD1 (6 bases). Trimming shortened V by 5 bases and J by 10 bases, and 20 bases separated the two germline ends. Germline V gene data show CDR1 as DFQATT and CDR2 as SNEGSKA (reference sequence). The CDR3 sequence is 13 residues long. The CDR3: CSAPGPRGARAFF. The CDR3 nucleotides are TGCAGTGCTCCGGGCCCCAGGGGCGCAAGAGCTTTCTTT.

This clonotype has more than one count but fewer than ten. The chain combines TRBV9 with TRBJ2-1; 7 nucleotides align to TRBD2. V shed 0 bases and J 6 bases; nucleotides not matched to a gene: 6. Germline CDR1 is SGDLS and CDR2 is YYNGEE. The length of the CDR3 is 15 residues. The CDR3: CASSVGGSLPNEQFF. DNA of the CDR3: TGTGCCAGCAGCGTAGGCGGGAGTCTCCCCAATGAGCAGTTCTTC.

In this sample, this clonotype turned up a few times. The chain carries TRBV5-1 and TRBJ2-2; D ambiguous. Trimming pared 5 bases from V and 1 base from J, leaving 12 bases between. Germline values: CDR1 SGHRS, CDR2 YFSETQ. CDR3 length equals 15 residues. The CDR3 loop is CASRAEVGNTGELFF. In nucleotides, the CDR3 is TGCGCCAGCAGGGCTGAGGTAGGGAACACCGGGGAGCTGTTTTTT. Using reference TRBV5-1 and TRBJ2-2 for the parts outside the CDR3, the full variable domain is KAGVTQTPRYLIKTRGQQVTLSCSPISGHRSVSWYQQTPGQGLQFLFEYFSETQRNKGNFPGRFSGRQFSNSRSEMNVSTLELGDSALYLCASRAEVGNTGELFFGEGSRLTVL.

This clonotype has ten or more counts. DNA of the CDR3: TGTGCCAGCAGTGAATCGGTGGGCACTGAAGCTTTCTTT. Its translation: CASSESVGTEAFF. The chain is built from TRBV25-1 and TRBJ1-1, with D unclear. The CDR3 totals 13 residues. With 1 base removed from V and 4 bases from J, the gap between germline ends came to 7 bases. CDR1 is MGHDK, CDR2 SYGVNS, per germline. Based on the CDR3 plus reference TRBV25-1 and TRBJ1-1, the full variable domain is EADIYQTPRYLVIGTGKKITLECSQTMGHDKMYWYQQDPGMELHLIHYSYGVNSTEKGDLSSESTVSRIRTEHFPLTLESARPSHTSQYLCASSESVGTEAFFGQGTRLTVV.

In its sample, this clonotype was seen many times. This chain links TRBV2 with TRBJ2-3; 15 nucleotides line up with TRBD2. The CDR3 consists of 19 residues. CDR1 SNHLY and CDR2 FYNNEI come from the germline V gene. The trim removed 6 bases at V and 4 bases at J, leaving 14 bases unmatched. The CDR3: CASRHRPGLAGGSADTQYF. CDR3 sequence (DNA): TGTGCCAGCAGGCACCGTCCGGGACTAGCGGGAGGTTCGGCAGATACGCAGTATTTT.

The chain is built from TRBV6-2 or TRBV6-3 and TRBJ2-1, with 10 nucleotides matching TRBD2. Germline V lookup: CDR1 MNHEY, CDR2 SVGEGT. CDR3 length: 14 amino acids. Germline trimming cut 5 bases from V and 5 bases from J; bases unmatched to any gene: 3. The CDR3 loop reads CASSGLAAHNEQFF. The CDR3, as DNA: TGTGCCAGCAGTGGACTAGCGGCCCACAATGAGCAGTTCTTC.

This clonotype has ten or more counts. This sequence joins TRBV7-2 and TRBJ2-3; 8 nucleotides match TRBD1. This CDR3 is built from 17 residues. Germline V gives CDR1 SGHTA, CDR2 FQGNSA. The V and J ends lost 2 bases and 1 base, in that order; junction bases with no gene match: 8. The CDR3 here is CASSLTTTGVGTDTQYF. CDR3 in DNA: TGTGCCAGCAGCTTAACGACGACAGGGGTCGGCACAGATACGCAGTATTTT.

In this sample, this clonotype turned up a few times. The CDR3 sequence is CASSRGGVDTQYF. The CDR3 DNA reads as TGTGCCAGCAGCCGTGGGGGTGTAGATACGCAGTATTTT. This chain joins TRBV7-3 and TRBJ2-3, with D perhaps given as TRBD1 or TRBD2 (5 bases each). This CDR3 region has 13 residues. Germline V gene data show CDR1 as SGHTA and CDR2 as FQGTGA. V dropped 5 bases and J dropped 5 bases, with 11 bases sitting between them.

V usage is TRBV4-3 and J usage is TRBJ1-2; no definite D call. From germline, CDR1 is LGHNA and CDR2 YSLEER. The CDR3 spans 15 residues. The V end lost 2 bases, the J end lost 5 bases, and 15 bases lay between the germline ends. The CDR3 DNA reads TGCGCCAGCAGCCAATCGGACGTTCGAATTTATGGCTACACCTTC. Its translation: CASSQSDVRIYGYTF.

The chain has TRBV28 and TRBJ1-2, with a weak D call TRBD1 (6 bases). This CDR3 is built from 14 residues. V was shortened by 7 bases and J by 4 bases, with 16 bases between the two germline ends. Germline loops: CDR1 MDHEN, CDR2 SYDVKM. In nucleotides, the CDR3 is TGTGCCAGCACTAACAGGGACGGTTTCTATGGCTACACCTTC. This translates into CASTNRDGFYGYTF.

This clonotype was observed at least ten times. The gene calls are TRBV11-3 and TRBJ2-7; 7 bases agree with TRBD1. Losses at the gene ends were 2 bases for V and 6 bases for J; bases not matched to a gene: 7. In germline, CDR1 is SGHNT, CDR2 YENEEA. The CDR3 spans 14 residues. The CDR3 loop is CASSLLIGGGEQYF. For the CDR3, the DNA is TGTGCCAGCAGCTTACTTATAGGGGGCGGCGAGCAGTACTTC.

This clonotype was recorded a few times. The rearrangement uses TRBV12-5 and TRBJ2-3; D remains unclear. CDR1 and CDR2 from the germline V gene are LGHNT and FRNRAP. The CDR3 is made up of 14 amino acids. V was cut by 2 bases and J by 0 bases, with 6 bases left in between. The CDR3: CASGLWISTDTQYF. The CDR3 DNA follows: TGTGCTAGTGGTTTGTGGATTAGCACAGATACGCAGTATTTT.

This clonotype was picked up many times. J is TRBJ2-3 and V is TRBV11-2; either TRBD1 or TRBD2 may fit D (5 bases each). CDR1 is SGHAT and CDR2 is FQNNGV in the germline V gene. The CDR3 spans 16 residues. V was pared by 5 bases and J by 2 bases, with 17 bases between. CDR3 sequence reads: CASSPGFLGTTDTQYF. CDR3 DNA: TGTGCCAGCAGCCCTGGCTTCCTCGGGACCACAGATACGCAGTATTTT.

This clonotype was recorded many times. The rearrangement links TRBV20-1 to TRBJ2-3, with D possibly being TRBD1 or TRBD2 (5 bases each). This CDR3 spans 13 amino acids. V was clipped by 7 bases and J by 7 bases, with 18 bases between them. Looked up from germline, CDR1 is DFQATT and CDR2 is SNEGSKA (reference sequence). In DNA, the CDR3 is TGCAGTGTGGGGGACCTCTTGTCGCATACGCAGTATTTT. Amino acids: CSVGDLLSHTQYF.

This clonotype showed up many times. The J gene is TRBJ1-6, the V gene TRBV30; 9 bases align to TRBD1. The CDR3 has 14 amino acids. V dropped 8 bases and J dropped 7; count of bases not matched to a gene: 9. Germline-derived CDR1 and CDR2 are GTSNPN and SVGIG (reference sequence). The CDR3 region has the DNA TGTGCCCTGGATGCCGGGACAGGGAATTCACCCCTCCACTTT. Protein: CALDAGTGNSPLHF.

Ten or more counts support this clonotype. The genes are TRBV12-3 or TRBV12-4 and TRBJ2-5; D may correspond to TRBD1 or TRBD2 (5 bases each). The CDR3 spans 15 residues. With 3 bases removed from V and 3 bases from J, the gap between germline ends came to 14 bases. The CDR3 nucleotides are TGTGCCAGCAGTTTTTTGTGGGACGGTGAAGAGACCCAGTACTTC. As protein: CASSFLWDGEETQYF.

This chain uses TRBV29-1 with TRBJ2-7; no firm D call. Looked up from germline, CDR1 is SQVTM and CDR2 is ANQGSEA. V lost 5 bases, J lost 0 bases, and 11 bases lay in between. The CDR3 is 13 residues long. The CDR3 sequence is CSVLRQSSYEQYF. DNA for the CDR3: TGCAGCGTTTTACGACAAAGCTCCTACGAGCAGTACTTC.

This clonotype was recorded many times. The rearrangement links TRBV12-3 or TRBV12-4 to TRBJ2-2; D gene unclear. The CDR3 covers 13 residues. Trimming removed 3 bases at V and 5 bases at J, with 7 bases between. This chain's CDR3 is CASSFGLTGELFF. As DNA, the CDR3 is TGTGCCAGCAGTTTTGGTCTTACCGGGGAGCTGTTTTTT.

Here the CDR3 reads CASSQRLGVYNEQFF. In nucleotides, the CDR3 is TGCGCCAGCAGCCAAAGGCTGGGTGTCTACAATGAGCAGTTCTTC. The chain employs TRBV4-1 and TRBJ2-1; D not resolved. This CDR3 is built from 15 residues. With 2 bases removed from V and 3 bases from J, the gap between germline ends came to 11 bases. Per the germline V gene, CDR1 is MGHRA and CDR2 is YSYEKL.

With regard to this clonotype: A read error may explain this, as a much larger clone is one base away. This sequence joins TRBV30 and TRBJ1-2; D is undetermined. CDR3 length equals 14 residues. Looked up from germline, CDR1 is GTSNPN and CDR2 is SVGIG (reference sequence). Trimming stripped 2 bases from V and 7 bases from J, with 17 bases between. CDR3 sequence reads: CAWSTAGLRIGYTF. The DNA for the CDR3 is TGTGCCTGGAGTACCGCCGGATTGAGGATTGGCTACACCTTC.

This clonotype was counted at least ten times. The V call is TRBV28, the J call TRBJ1-2, with 9 positions matching TRBD1. The junction had 3 bases not matched to a gene; V was cut back by 6 bases and J by 1 base. The CDR3 contains 14 residues. Germline assignment: CDR1 MDHEN and CDR2 SYDVKM. The CDR3 reads CASRGQGDNYGYTF. In DNA, the CDR3 is TGTGCCAGCAGGGGACAGGGAGATAACTATGGCTACACCTTC.

This clonotype has at least ten counts. Germline is not matched at one junction end, which may reflect a read error. The V and J genes are TRBV2 and TRBJ2-1; 10 nucleotides agree with TRBD1. Germline CDR1 and CDR2: SNHLY and FYNNEI. The CDR3 is made up of 13 amino acids. The CDR3 coding sequence is TGTGCCCGCAGGGGACAGGGGCTCAATGAGCAGTTCTTC. Its translation is CARRGQGLNEQFF.

In this sample, this clonotype turned up many times. The gene calls are TRBV12-3 or TRBV12-4 and TRBJ1-4, with D unclear. Between the trimmed V and J ends, which lost 6 bases and 4 bases, there was a span of 9 bases. This CDR3 region has 13 residues. The CDR3 DNA reads as TGTGCCAGCAGCCGGTACCGTAATGAAAAACTGTTTTTT. Its translation is CASSRYRNEKLFF.

This clonotype appeared many times. This chain joins TRBV29-1 and TRBJ2-7; D is uncertain. Trimming removed 3 bases at V and 6 bases at J, with 12 bases between. There are 12 residues in the CDR3. Germline V gene data show CDR1 as SQVTM and CDR2 as ANQGSEA. This chain's CDR3 is CSVDNDSGEQYF. As DNA, the CDR3 is TGCAGCGTTGATAATGATTCCGGCGAGCAGTACTTC.

The table lists this clonotype with a few counts. Given a much more abundant clone one base away, this may be a read error. The chain carries TRBV30 and TRBJ2-5, with D possibly TRBD1 on 6 matching bases. Germline CDR1 and CDR2: GTSNPN and SVGIG (reference sequence). The CDR3 runs 12 residues. V lost 6 bases and J 4 bases, leaving 12 bases between the germline ends. CDR3 in DNA: TGTGCCTGCAGTACAGGGAGAGAGACCCAGTACTTC. It specifies CACSTGRETQYF.

This clonotype has ten or more counts. The V gene is TRBV20-1, the J gene TRBJ2-4, with 14 bases lining up with TRBD2. CDR3 length: 18 residues. Germline CDR1 DFQATT, CDR2 SNEGSKA (reference sequence). The junction had 11 bases not matched to a gene; V was cut back by 6 bases and J by 1 base. The CDR3 sequence is CSADPGTSGRFAKNIQYF. CDR3 coding DNA: TGCAGTGCGGACCCCGGGACTAGCGGGAGATTTGCCAAAAACATTCAGTACTTC.

This clonotype has ten or more counts. This chain links TRBV6-2 or TRBV6-3 with TRBJ2-5; 11 nucleotides line up with TRBD1. The CDR3 contains 17 residues. Germline-derived CDR1 and CDR2 are MNHEY and SVGEGT. J lost 1 base, V lost 7 bases, and 11 bases had no gene match. The CDR3 DNA sequence: TGTGCCAGCAAGGGACAGGGGGGACCCCTTATCCAAGAGACCCAGTACTTC. Protein product: CASKGQGGPLIQETQYF.

About this clonotype: Germline is not matched at one junction end, which may reflect a read error. The chain is built from TRBV5-1 and TRBJ2-7; D gene ambiguous. The CDR3 covers 13 residues. The germline CDR1 and CDR2 sequences are SGHRS and YFSETQ. The CDR3 loop reads CASRLVDSYEQYF. The CDR3 bases are TGCGCCAGCAGGTTGGTCGACTCCTACGAGCAGTACTTC.

This clonotype was seen ten or more times. The chain is built from TRBV11-2 and TRBJ2-1; possibly TRBD2 for D (5 bases). Trimming cost V 0 bases and J 7 bases, with 10 bases left between them. Germline CDR1 and CDR2: SGHAT and FQNNGV. This CDR3 is built from 14 residues. CDR3 in DNA: TGTGCCAGCAGCTTAGATCGACTATCTAATGAGCAGTTCTTC. The encoded protein is CASSLDRLSNEQFF.